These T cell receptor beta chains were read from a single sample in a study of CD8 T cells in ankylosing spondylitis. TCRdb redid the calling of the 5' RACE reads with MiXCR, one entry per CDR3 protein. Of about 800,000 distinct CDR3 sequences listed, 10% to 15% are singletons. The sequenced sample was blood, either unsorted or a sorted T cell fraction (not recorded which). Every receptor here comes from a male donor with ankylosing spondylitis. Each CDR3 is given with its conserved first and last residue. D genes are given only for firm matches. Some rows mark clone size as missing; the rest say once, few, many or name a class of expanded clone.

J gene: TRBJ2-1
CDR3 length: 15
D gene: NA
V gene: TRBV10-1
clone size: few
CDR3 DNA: TGCGCCAGCAGTGTGCGGGTTAGCTCCTACAATGAGCAGTTCTTC
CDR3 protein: CASSVRVSSYNEQFF

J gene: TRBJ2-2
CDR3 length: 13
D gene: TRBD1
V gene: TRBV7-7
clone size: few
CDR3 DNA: TGTGCTAGCAGTACAGGGGGTCCCGGGGAGCTGTTTTTT
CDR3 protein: CASSTGGPGELFF

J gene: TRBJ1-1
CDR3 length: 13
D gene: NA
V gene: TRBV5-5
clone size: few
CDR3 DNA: TGTGCCAGCAGCTGGTGGGACCGAACTGAAGCTTTCTTT
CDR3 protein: CASSWWDRTEAFF

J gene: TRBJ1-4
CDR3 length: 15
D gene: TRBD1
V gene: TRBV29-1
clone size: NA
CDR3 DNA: TGCAGCGCCATAGGCGGGCAGGGGGGTGGAGATGGACTGTTTTTT
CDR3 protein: CSAIGGQGGGDGLFF

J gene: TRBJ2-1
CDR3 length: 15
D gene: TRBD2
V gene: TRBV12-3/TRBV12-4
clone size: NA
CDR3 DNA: TGTGCCAGCAGTGGGACTAGCGGGAGAATGGGTGAGCAGTTCTTC
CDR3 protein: CASSGTSGRMGEQFF

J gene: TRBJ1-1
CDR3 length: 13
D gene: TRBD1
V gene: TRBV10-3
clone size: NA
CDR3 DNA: TGTGCCATCAACAGGGGCGCGTCGGCTGAAGCTTTCTTT
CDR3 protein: CAINRGASAEAFF

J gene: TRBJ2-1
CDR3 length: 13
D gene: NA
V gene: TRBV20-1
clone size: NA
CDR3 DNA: TGCAGTGCTAGCCCCGCGCGATACAATGAGCAGTTCTTC
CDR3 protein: CSASPARYNEQFF

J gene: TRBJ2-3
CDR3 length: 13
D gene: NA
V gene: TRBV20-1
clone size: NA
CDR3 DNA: TGCAGTCAAATCAGGGGAAGGTCAGATACGCAGTATTTT
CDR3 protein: CSQIRGRSDTQYF

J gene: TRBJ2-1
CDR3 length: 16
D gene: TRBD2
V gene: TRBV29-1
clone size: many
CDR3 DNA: TGCAGCGTTGAAGATTACCTAGCGGGGGGGTACAATGAGCAGTTCTTC
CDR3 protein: CSVEDYLAGGYNEQFF

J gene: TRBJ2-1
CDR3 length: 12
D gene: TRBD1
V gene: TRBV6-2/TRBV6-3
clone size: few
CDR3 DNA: TGTGCCAGCAGTCCTCCGGGACAGGTGAGGTTCTTC
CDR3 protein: CASSPPGQVRFF

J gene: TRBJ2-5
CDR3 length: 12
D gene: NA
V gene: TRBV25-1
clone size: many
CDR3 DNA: TGTGCCAGCAGTGAATCCGGGGAGACCCAGTACTTC
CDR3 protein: CASSESGETQYF

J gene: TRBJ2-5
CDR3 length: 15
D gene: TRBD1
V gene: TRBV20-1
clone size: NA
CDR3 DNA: TGCAGTGCTAGATACAAGGGGGCCGCGTGGGAGACCCAGTACTTC
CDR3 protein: CSARYKGAAWETQYF

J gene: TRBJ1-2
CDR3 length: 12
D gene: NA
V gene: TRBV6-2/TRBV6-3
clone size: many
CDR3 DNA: TGTGCCAGCAGTCCGACAGGAATCGGCTACACCTTC
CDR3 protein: CASSPTGIGYTF

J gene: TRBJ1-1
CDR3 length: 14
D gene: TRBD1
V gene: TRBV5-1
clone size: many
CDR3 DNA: TGCGCCAGCAGCTTGAGCAGGGGGGGCACTGAAGCTTTCTTT
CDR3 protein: CASSLSRGGTEAFF

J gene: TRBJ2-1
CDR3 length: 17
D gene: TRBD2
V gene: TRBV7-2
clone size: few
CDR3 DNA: TGTGCCAGTACCTATTACCAACTAGCGGGAGGGTCCAATGAGCAGTTCTTC
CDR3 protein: CASTYYQLAGGSNEQFF

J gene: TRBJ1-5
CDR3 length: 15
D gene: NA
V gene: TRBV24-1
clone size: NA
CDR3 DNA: TGTGCCACCCAGGGCCGGACCGAGGGGGATCAGCCCCAGCATTTT
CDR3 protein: CATQGRTEGDQPQHF

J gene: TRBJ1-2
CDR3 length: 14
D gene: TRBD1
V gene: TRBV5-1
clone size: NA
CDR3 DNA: TGCGCCAGCAGCCGTGACAGGGGGCAGAATGGCTACACCTTC
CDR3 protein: CASSRDRGQNGYTF

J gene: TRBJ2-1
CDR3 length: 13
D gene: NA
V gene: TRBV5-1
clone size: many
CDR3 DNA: TGTGCCAGCAGCTTAGGACAGTACAATGAGCAGTTCTTC
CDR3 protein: CASSLGQYNEQFF

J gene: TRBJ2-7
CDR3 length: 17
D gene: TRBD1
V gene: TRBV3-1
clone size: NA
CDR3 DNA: TGTGCCTGCTCCCAACATCGGGACAGGCCAAGCTCCTACGAGCAGTACTTC
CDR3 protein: CACSQHRDRPSSYEQYF

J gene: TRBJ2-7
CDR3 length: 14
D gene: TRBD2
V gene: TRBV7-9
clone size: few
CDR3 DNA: TGTGCCAGCAGCTCTAATAGCGGGAGTTACGAGCAGTACTTC
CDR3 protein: CASSSNSGSYEQYF

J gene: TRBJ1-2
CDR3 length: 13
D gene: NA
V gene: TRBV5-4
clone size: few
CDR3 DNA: TGTGCCAGCAGCTTGCCCCTTGACAGGGGCTACACCTTC
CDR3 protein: CASSLPLDRGYTF

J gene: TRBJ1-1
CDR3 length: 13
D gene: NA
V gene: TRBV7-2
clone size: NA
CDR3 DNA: TGTGCCAGCAGCTTAGGCCGGACCGTTGAAGCTTTCTTT
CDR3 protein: CASSLGRTVEAFF

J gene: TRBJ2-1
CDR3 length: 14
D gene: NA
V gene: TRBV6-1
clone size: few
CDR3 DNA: TGTGCCAGCGGGCGGGACATCTTGAGCAATGAGCAGTTCTTC
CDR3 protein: CASGRDILSNEQFF

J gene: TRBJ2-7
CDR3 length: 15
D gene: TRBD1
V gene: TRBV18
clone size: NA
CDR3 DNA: TGTGCCAGCTCACCGAGTCCCGGGACAGGGTACGAGCAGTACTTC
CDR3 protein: CASSPSPGTGYEQYF

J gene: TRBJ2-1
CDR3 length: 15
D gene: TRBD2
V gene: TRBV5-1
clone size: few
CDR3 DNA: TGTGCCAGCAGTTTAGCGGGAGTAGGGTACAATGAGCAGTTCTTC
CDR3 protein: CASSLAGVGYNEQFF

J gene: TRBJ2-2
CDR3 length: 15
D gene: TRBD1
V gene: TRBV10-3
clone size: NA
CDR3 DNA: TGTGCCATCAGTGCGCGACAGGGTAACACCGGGGAGCTGTTTTTT
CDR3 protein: CAISARQGNTGELFF

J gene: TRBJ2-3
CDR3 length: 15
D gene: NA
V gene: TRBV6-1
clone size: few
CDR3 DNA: TGTGCCGTCCTGCGAGGGATTCCACGCACAGATACGCAGTATTTT
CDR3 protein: CAVLRGIPRTDTQYF

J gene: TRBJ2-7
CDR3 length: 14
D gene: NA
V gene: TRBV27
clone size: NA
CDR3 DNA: TGTGCCAGCAGGGCTATGGGGGCGTTGAACGAGCAGTACTTC
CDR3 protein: CASRAMGALNEQYF

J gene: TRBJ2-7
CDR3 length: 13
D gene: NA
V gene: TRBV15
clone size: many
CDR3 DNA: TGTGCCACCAGCAGAGTTGCTTCCTACGAGCAGTACTTC
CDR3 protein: CATSRVASYEQYF

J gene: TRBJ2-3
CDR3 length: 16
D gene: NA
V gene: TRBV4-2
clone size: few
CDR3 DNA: TGTGCCAGCAGCCAAGTGTCGTCCGGGAGCACAGATACGCAGTATTTT
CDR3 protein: CASSQVSSGSTDTQYF

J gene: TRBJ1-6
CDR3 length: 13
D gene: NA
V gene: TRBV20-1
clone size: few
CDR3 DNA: TGCAGTGCTATATCCCAAAGGGATTCACCCCTCCACTTT
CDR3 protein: CSAISQRDSPLHF

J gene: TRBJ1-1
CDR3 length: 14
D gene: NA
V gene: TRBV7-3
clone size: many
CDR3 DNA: TGTGCCAGCGGAAACAGGGCTGGGGACACTGAAGCTTTCTTT
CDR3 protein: CASGNRAGDTEAFF

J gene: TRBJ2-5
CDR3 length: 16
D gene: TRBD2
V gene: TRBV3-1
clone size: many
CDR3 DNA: TGTGCCAGCAGCCTACGACTAGCGGGATACCAAGAGACCCAGTACTTC
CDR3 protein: CASSLRLAGYQETQYF

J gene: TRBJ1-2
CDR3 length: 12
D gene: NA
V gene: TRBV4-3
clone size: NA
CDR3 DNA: TGCGCCAGCAGCCTTAACAGGGCTGGCTACACCTTC
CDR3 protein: CASSLNRAGYTF

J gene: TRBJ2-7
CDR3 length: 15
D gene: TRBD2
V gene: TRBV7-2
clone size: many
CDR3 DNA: TGTGCCAGCAGCTTAGAACTAGCGGGAGTAGGTGAGCAGTACTTC
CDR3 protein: CASSLELAGVGEQYF

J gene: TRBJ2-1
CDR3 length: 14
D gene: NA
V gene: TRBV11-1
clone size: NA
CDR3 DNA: TGTGCCAGCAGCTTAATTGGAAGAACCAATGAGCAGTTCTTC
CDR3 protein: CASSLIGRTNEQFF

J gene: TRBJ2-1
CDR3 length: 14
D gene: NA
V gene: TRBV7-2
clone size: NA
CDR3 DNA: TGTGCCAGCAGCTCATTCGGGGTATCGAATGAGCAGTTCTTC
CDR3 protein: CASSSFGVSNEQFF

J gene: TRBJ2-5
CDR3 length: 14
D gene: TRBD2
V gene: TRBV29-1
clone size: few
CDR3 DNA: TGCAGCGCTAACTACGGCGGGAGTTTAGAGACCCAGTACTTC
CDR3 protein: CSANYGGSLETQYF

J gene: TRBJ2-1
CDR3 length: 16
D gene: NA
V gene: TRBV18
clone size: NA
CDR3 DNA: TGTGCCAGCTCACCCGATACAGGGTATGGAGCGGGATGGCAGTTCTTC
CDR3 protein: CASSPDTGYGAGWQFF

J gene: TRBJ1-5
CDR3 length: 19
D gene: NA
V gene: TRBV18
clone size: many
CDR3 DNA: TGTGCCAGCTCACCACCGGGAATGACAGGACTGTATAGCAATCAGCCCCAGCATTTT
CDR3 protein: CASSPPGMTGLYSNQPQHF

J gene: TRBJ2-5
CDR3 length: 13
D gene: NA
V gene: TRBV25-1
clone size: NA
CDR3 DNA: TGTGCCAGCGGCCGGCGGGACCAAGAGACCCAGTACTTC
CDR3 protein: CASGRRDQETQYF

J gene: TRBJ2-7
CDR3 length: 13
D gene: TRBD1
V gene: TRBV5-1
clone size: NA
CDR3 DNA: TGCGCCAGCAGTGGACAGGGAGCCGACGAGCAGTACTTC
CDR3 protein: CASSGQGADEQYF

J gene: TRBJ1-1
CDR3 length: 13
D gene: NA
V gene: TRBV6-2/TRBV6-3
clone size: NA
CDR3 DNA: TGTGCCAGCATCCATCGACAGGACACTGAAGCTTTCTTT
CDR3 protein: CASIHRQDTEAFF

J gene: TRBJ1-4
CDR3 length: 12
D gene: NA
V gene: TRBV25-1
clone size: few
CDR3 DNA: TGTGCCAGCAGTGAATTAGGGGAAAAACTGTTTTTT
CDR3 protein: CASSELGEKLFF

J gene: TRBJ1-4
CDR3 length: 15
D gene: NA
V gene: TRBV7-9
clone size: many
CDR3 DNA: TGTGCCAGCCTCCCCGGTGGGGGGGTTGGTGAAAAACTGTTTTTT
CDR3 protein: CASLPGGGVGEKLFF

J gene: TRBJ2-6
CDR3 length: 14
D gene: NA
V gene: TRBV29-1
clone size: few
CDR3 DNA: TGCAGCGTTGAAGGAGGGAATGGGGCCAACGTCCTGACTTTC
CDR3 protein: CSVEGGNGANVLTF

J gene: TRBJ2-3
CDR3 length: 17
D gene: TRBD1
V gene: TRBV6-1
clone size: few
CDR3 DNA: TGTGCCAGCACCCTTACCCTTGGACAGGGCAGCACAGATACGCAGTATTTT
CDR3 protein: CASTLTLGQGSTDTQYF

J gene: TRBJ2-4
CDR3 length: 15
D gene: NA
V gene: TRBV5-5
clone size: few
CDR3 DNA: TGTGCCAGCGGCTTGGGACTTGCAATAGAAAACATTCAGTACTTC
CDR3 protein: CASGLGLAIENIQYF

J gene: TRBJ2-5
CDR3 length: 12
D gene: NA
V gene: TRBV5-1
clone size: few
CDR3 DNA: TGCGCCAGCAGCTGGGGAGAGGGGACCCAGTACTTC
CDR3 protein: CASSWGEGTQYF

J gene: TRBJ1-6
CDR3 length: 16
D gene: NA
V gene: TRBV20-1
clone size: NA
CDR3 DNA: TGCAGTGCTGGCCTGCAAGGGGGTTTAGGAGAGTCACCCCTCCACTTT
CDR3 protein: CSAGLQGGLGESPLHF

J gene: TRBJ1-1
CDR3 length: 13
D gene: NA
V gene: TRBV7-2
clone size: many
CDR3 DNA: TGTGCCAGCAGCTTAGAGAGGTACACTGAAGCTTTCTTT
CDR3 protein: CASSLERYTEAFF